The rows below give T cell receptor beta chains drawn from one sample of a study of beta chain features in type 1 diabetes. Libraries were prepared by immunoSEQ multiplex PCR; TCRdb keeps only in-frame clonotypes and omits some of them. Of over 150,000 clones listed, roughly 8% are singletons. The sample comprised central memory CD4+ T cells from blood. All receptors derive from a woman aged 40-49 years with type 1 diabetes. CDR3s include the opening cysteine and the closing phenylalanine or tryptophan. The D gene is left open where the match is weak. Clone size, where shown, is once, few, many, or a class for clones that have expanded.

size: few
V: TRBV10-3
J: TRBJ2-3
D: TRBD2
CDR3: CAISDLAGSGADTQYF
DNA: TGTGCCATCAGTGATCTAGCGGGGTCCGGGGCAGATACGCAGTATTTT

size: few
V: TRBV25-1
J: TRBJ1-2
D: .
CDR3: CASSPPGHPNYGYTF
DNA: TGTGCCAGCAGTCCGCCGGGACACCCTAACTATGGCTACACCTTC

size: .
V: TRBV4-1
J: TRBJ1-6
D: .
CDR3: CASSQAPDPNSPLHF
DNA: TGCGCCAGCAGCCAAGCCCCAGATCCTAATTCACCCCTCCACTTT

size: .
V: TRBV6-6
J: TRBJ2-1
D: TRBD1
CDR3: CASSYSGQLYNAEQFF
DNA: TGTGCCAGCAGTTACTCGGGACAGCTTTACAATGCCGAGCAGTTCTTC

size: few
V: TRBV7-8
J: TRBJ2-1
D: TRBD2
CDR3: CASSRSRAGDEQFF
DNA: TGTGCCAGCAGCAGATCCAGGGCGGGGGATGAGCAGTTCTTC

size: .
V: TRBV7-2
J: TRBJ2-3
D: TRBD2
CDR3: CASSLAETSRTQYF
DNA: TGTGCCAGCAGCTTAGCTGAGACTAGCAGGACGCAGTATTTT

size: few
V: TRBV19
J: TRBJ2-3
D: TRBD2
CDR3: CASSTRTSGITDTQYF
DNA: TGTGCCAGTAGTACCCGGACTAGCGGGATCACAGATACGCAGTATTTT

size: .
V: TRBV9
J: TRBJ2-3
D: TRBD2
CDR3: CASSPGTRGDTQYF
DNA: TGTGCCAGCAGCCCAGGGACTAGGGGGGATACGCAGTATTTT

size: few
V: TRBV9
J: TRBJ2-7
D: TRBD1
CDR3: CASSPGTGALGQYF
DNA: TGTGCCAGCAGCCCCGGGACAGGGGCCCTAGGGCAGTACTTC

size: .
V: TRBV2
J: TRBJ1-3
D: .
CDR3: CASSEGAGAHSGNTIYF
DNA: TGTGCCAGCAGTGAAGGGGCAGGGGCTCACTCTGGAAACACCATATATTTT

size: .
V: TRBV29-1
J: TRBJ2-1
D: .
CDR3: CSVGRTYNEQFF
DNA: TGCAGCGTTGGGCGGACATACAATGAGCAGTTCTTC

size: .
V: TRBV7-2
J: TRBJ1-2
D: TRBD1
CDR3: CASSPIRDRPYGYTF
DNA: TGTGCCAGCAGCCCGATCAGGGACAGGCCATATGGCTACACCTTC

size: few
V: TRBV7-9
J: TRBJ2-1
D: .
CDR3: CASSPTRGEQFF
DNA: TGTGCCAGCAGCCCGACTAGGGGTGAGCAGTTCTTC

size: few
V: TRBV11-3
J: TRBJ2-1
D: .
CDR3: CASSLTGGGTHYYNEQFF
DNA: TGTGCCAGCAGCCTTACGGGGGGCGGAACTCACTATTACAATGAGCAGTTCTTC

size: few
V: TRBV1
J: TRBJ2-1
D: .
CDR3: CTSRTSGTATYNEQFF
DNA: TGCACCAGCAGGACCTCCGGGACAGCGACCTACAATGAGCAGTTCTTC

size: few
V: TRBV28
J: TRBJ2-7
D: .
CDR3: CASSSQGVYEQYF
DNA: TGTGCCAGCAGTTCTCAAGGAGTTTACGAGCAGTACTTC

size: .
V: TRBV9
J: TRBJ2-7
D: .
CDR3: CASSVEQLSYEQYF
DNA: TGTGCCAGCAGCGTAGAACAGCTCTCCTACGAGCAGTACTTC

size: .
V: TRBV4-3
J: TRBJ1-2
D: .
CDR3: CASSQDRLSSYTF
DNA: TGCGCCAGCAGCCAAGACAGACTCAGCAGCTACACCTTC

size: .
V: TRBV7-2
J: TRBJ1-4
D: .
CDR3: CASSLADGGDEKLFF
DNA: TGTGCCAGCAGCTTAGCAGACGGCGGGGATGAAAAACTGTTTTTT

size: .
V: TRBV11-3
J: TRBJ2-1
D: .
CDR3: CASSRTDSEQFF
DNA: TGTGCCAGCAGCCGGACAGATTCTGAGCAGTTCTTC

size: .
V: TRBV9
J: TRBJ1-3
D: .
CDR3: CASNLGASGNTIYF
DNA: TGTGCCAGCAACCTAGGGGCTTCTGGAAACACCATATATTTT

size: .
V: TRBV4-2
J: TRBJ1-2
D: .
CDR3: CASSQGSGDNYGYTF
DNA: TGTGCCAGCAGCCAAGGTTCAGGGGATAACTATGGCTACACCTTC

size: many
V: TRBV18
J: TRBJ1-1
D: .
CDR3: CASSPREMNTEAFF
DNA: TGTGCCAGCTCACCACGAGAGATGAACACTGAAGCTTTCTTT

size: many
V: TRBV28
J: TRBJ2-7
D: TRBD2
CDR3: CASRASGTAYEQYF
DNA: TGTGCCAGCAGGGCTAGCGGCACAGCCTACGAGCAGTACTTC

size: .
V: TRBV2
J: TRBJ2-3
D: TRBD2
CDR3: CASSYGGARDTQYF
DNA: TGTGCCAGCAGTTACGGGGGGGCGAGAGATACGCAGTATTTT

size: few
V: TRBV28
J: TRBJ2-1
D: TRBD2
CDR3: CASRASGSSNQFF
DNA: TGTGCCAGCAGGGCTAGCGGGAGTTCAAACCAGTTCTTC

size: .
V: TRBV5-4
J: TRBJ2-2
D: .
CDR3: CASKLDSGTGELFF
DNA: TGTGCCAGCAAGCTTGATTCAGGGACCGGGGAGCTGTTTTTT

size: .
V: TRBV13
J: TRBJ2-5
D: .
CDR3: CASSSERLGETQYF
DNA: TGTGCCAGCAGCTCGGAAAGACTCGGGGAGACCCAGTACTTC

size: few
V: TRBV7-2
J: TRBJ1-4
D: .
CDR3: CASSSTSGAANEKLFF
DNA: TGTGCCAGCAGCTCGACTTCAGGGGCGGCTAATGAAAAACTGTTTTTT

size: few
V: TRBV27
J: TRBJ1-6
D: TRBD1
CDR3: CASTGGRDSPLHF
DNA: TGTGCCAGCACAGGGGGCAGGGATTCACCCCTCCACTTT

size: once
V: TRBV18
J: TRBJ1-6
D: .
CDR3: CASSPGLNSPLHF
DNA: TGTGCCAGCTCCCCGGGATTGAATTCACCCCTCCACTTT

size: few
V: TRBV30
J: TRBJ1-3
D: TRBD1
CDR3: CAWIGTASGNTIYF
DNA: TGTGCCTGGATCGGGACAGCCTCTGGAAACACCATATATTTT

size: few
V: TRBV10-3
J: TRBJ2-4
D: TRBD1
CDR3: CAISETGGADSNIQYF
DNA: TGTGCCATCAGTGAAACAGGGGGCGCAGACTCAAACATTCAGTACTTC

size: .
V: TRBV6-5
J: TRBJ1-5
D: .
CDR3: CASSQGGGNQPQHF
DNA: TGTGCCAGCAGCCAGGGAGGCGGCAATCAGCCCCAGCATTTT

size: few
V: TRBV15
J: TRBJ2-7
D: .
CDR3: CATSRYREAYSYEQYF
DNA: TGTGCCACCAGCAGGTACAGGGAAGCCTACTCCTACGAGCAGTACTTC

size: .
V: TRBV7-8
J: TRBJ2-2
D: TRBD1
CDR3: CASSFRLMVGQGSVGELFF
DNA: TGTGCCAGCAGCTTCAGATTAATGGTCGGACAGGGGTCAGTCGGGGAGCTGTTTTTT

size: .
V: TRBV27
J: TRBJ1-4
D: .
CDR3: CASSFGRDGEKLFF
DNA: TGTGCCAGCAGTTTTGGGCGGGACGGCGAAAAACTGTTTTTT

size: many
V: TRBV27
J: TRBJ2-7
D: .
CDR3: CASGRDTPPGRYEQYF
DNA: TGTGCCAGCGGCCGGGACACCCCGCCAGGGCGATACGAGCAGTACTTC

size: few
V: TRBV7-2
J: TRBJ2-3
D: TRBD2
CDR3: CASSLKTSASTDTQYF
DNA: TGTGCCAGCAGCTTGAAGACTAGCGCAAGCACAGATACGCAGTATTTT

size: few
V: TRBV5-1
J: TRBJ2-1
D: TRBD1
CDR3: CASSGAGGVYNEQFF
DNA: TGCGCCAGCAGTGGGGCAGGGGGCGTCTACAATGAGCAGTTCTTC

size: few
V: TRBV2
J: TRBJ1-5
D: .
CDR3: CASSLTGSDNQPQHF
DNA: TGTGCCAGCAGCCTTACAGGGTCGGACAATCAGCCCCAGCATTTT

size: few
V: TRBV11-2
J: TRBJ2-2
D: TRBD1
CDR3: CASSSGTGGRELFF
DNA: TGTGCCAGCAGCTCCGGGACAGGGGGCCGGGAGCTGTTTTTT

size: .
V: TRBV11-2
J: TRBJ1-5
D: .
CDR3: CASSLQGDQPQHF
DNA: TGTGCCAGCAGTTTACAGGGTGATCAGCCCCAGCATTTT

size: .
V: TRBV5-1
J: TRBJ1-3
D: .
CDR3: CASRSTIASGNTIYF
DNA: TGCGCCAGCAGGTCGACAATCGCCTCTGGAAACACCATATATTTT

size: .
V: TRBV5-1
J: TRBJ2-1
D: TRBD1
CDR3: CASSLTGGSYNEQFF
DNA: TGCGCCAGCAGCCTCACAGGGGGCTCCTACAATGAGCAGTTCTTC

size: few
V: TRBV6-5
J: TRBJ2-3
D: TRBD1
CDR3: CASTAGTGSTDTQYF
DNA: TGTGCCAGCACCGCCGGGACAGGGTCCACAGATACGCAGTATTTT

size: .
V: TRBV28
J: TRBJ2-1
D: TRBD2
CDR3: CASSLVGGGTYNEQFF
DNA: TGTGCCAGCAGTTTAGTCGGCGGGGGGACCTACAATGAGCAGTTCTTC

size: .
V: TRBV28
J: TRBJ1-1
D: .
CDR3: CASSLLGEETEAFF
DNA: TGTGCCAGCAGTTTATTAGGGGAGGAAACTGAAGCTTTCTTT

size: few
V: TRBV9
J: TRBJ2-5
D: TRBD1
CDR3: CASSVSVRGHQETQYF
DNA: TGTGCCAGCAGCGTATCAGTCAGGGGGCACCAAGAGACCCAGTACTTC

size: .
V: TRBV6-6
J: TRBJ2-4
D: TRBD2
CDR3: CASSYSREGAKNIQYF
DNA: TGTGCCAGCAGTTACTCGAGGGAGGGGGCCAAAAACATTCAGTACTTC

size: .
V: TRBV7-2
J: TRBJ1-1
D: .
CDR3: CASSLVGGTRNTEAFF
DNA: TGTGCCAGCAGCTTAGTAGGAGGGACCCGTAACACTGAAGCTTTCTTT

size: .
V: TRBV7-2
J: TRBJ2-7
D: TRBD1
CDR3: CASNLQGQGYEQYF
DNA: TGTGCCAGCAACTTGCAGGGACAGGGTTACGAGCAGTACTTC

size: .
V: TRBV28
J: TRBJ2-2
D: TRBD2
CDR3: CASRNSGSFSGELFF
DNA: TGTGCCAGCAGGAATAGCGGGAGTTTCTCGGGGGAGCTGTTTTTT

size: few
V: TRBV5-1
J: TRBJ2-4
D: TRBD1
CDR3: CASSSGQPDIQYF
DNA: TGCGCCAGCAGCTCGGGACAGCCGGACATTCAGTACTTC